The rows below give T cell receptor beta chains drawn from one sample of a study of cytotoxic CD8 clonotypes in ibrutinib-treated CLL. Produced via immunoSEQ multiplex PCR; TCRdb's table is partial and in-frame only. The repertoire includes 130,000 to 150,000 clones, roughly three quarters of them detected once, and over 10% sits in the top ten. The sequences come from PBMCs, collected after 12 months of ibrutinib treatment. The receptors come from a human donor with chronic lymphocytic leukemia. The CDR3 runs from the conserved cysteine through the conserved F or W. Each record gives: V gene, clone size, CDR3 length, D gene, J gene, CDR3 protein, CDR3 DNA. A D gene is named only where the DNA matches it firmly. The size field is filled for only some rows; it gives once, few, many or a size class.

TRBV19	-	13	TRBD1	TRBJ2-5	CASSEGAQETQYF	TGTGCCAGTAGTGAGGGGGCGCAAGAGACCCAGTACTTC
TRBV11-2	-	15	-	TRBJ1-4	CASTKGDPTNEKLFF	TGTGCCAGCACCAAGGGAGATCCAACTAATGAAAAACTGTTTTTT
TRBV4-3	-	17	-	TRBJ2-2	CASSQDRGSVDTGELFF	TGCGCCAGCAGCCAAGATCGAGGGAGCGTCGACACCGGGGAGCTGTTTTTT
TRBV9	-	14	TRBD2	TRBJ2-7	CASSVGGRTHEQYF	TGTGCCAGCAGCGTAGGCGGGAGAACGCACGAGCAGTACTTC
TRBV7-2	-	14	-	TRBJ2-7	CASSPRWASYEQYF	TGTGCCAGCAGCCCAAGGTGGGCTTCCTACGAGCAGTACTTC
TRBV29-1	-	13	TRBD1	TRBJ2-3	CSAGTGLADTQYF	TGCAGCGCTGGGACAGGGCTGGCAGATACGCAGTATTTT
TRBV7-8	-	16	-	TRBJ2-3	CASSARLGDPTDTQYF	TGTGCCAGCAGCGCGCGTTTGGGGGACCCCACAGATACGCAGTATTTT
TRBV28	-	14	-	TRBJ1-3	CASSLQRAGNTIYF	TGTGCCAGCAGTTTACAGAGGGCTGGAAACACCATATATTTT
TRBV5-1	-	13	-	TRBJ2-5	CASSFAGEETQYF	TGCGCCAGCAGCTTCGCAGGGGAAGAGACCCAGTACTTC
TRBV28	-	16	TRBD1	TRBJ2-1	CASSPVGTGFDNEQFF	TGTGCCAGCAGTCCGGTGGGGACAGGGTTCGACAATGAGCAGTTCTTC
TRBV9	-	15	TRBD2	TRBJ2-1	CASSVSGSQVNEQFF	TGTGCCAGCAGCGTTAGCGGGAGCCAGGTCAATGAGCAGTTCTTC
TRBV10-3	-	17	-	TRBJ2-2	CAISGFGDAINTGELFF	TGTGCCATCAGTGGGTTCGGGGATGCGATAAACACCGGGGAGCTGTTTTTT
TRBV5-1	-	13	-	TRBJ1-4	CASSLAVDEKLFF	TGCGCCAGCAGCTTGGCAGTGGATGAAAAACTGTTTTTT
TRBV19	-	17	TRBD2	TRBJ2-4	CASSIAGLAGEGNIQYF	TGTGCCAGTAGTATAGCCGGTTTAGCGGGAGAAGGAAACATTCAGTACTTC
TRBV4-3	-	14	-	TRBJ2-2	CASSQDRSRWELFF	TGCGCCAGCAGCCAAGATCGAAGTAGGTGGGAGCTGTTTTTT
TRBV7-7	few	15	-	TRBJ2-1	CASSFRDSPSDEQFF	TGTGCTAGCAGCTTCAGGGACTCCCCTTCCGATGAGCAGTTCTTC
TRBV18	-	17	TRBD1	TRBJ1-2	CASSPVGRGQENYGYTF	TGTGCCAGCTCACCAGTTGGCAGGGGGCAAGAAAACTATGGCTACACCTTC
TRBV4-3	-	13	-	TRBJ1-5	CASSQGLEQPQHF	TGCGCCAGCAGCCAAGGTCTGGAACAGCCCCAGCATTTT
TRBV6-5	-	15	-	TRBJ2-7	CASSYWPTRSHEQYF	TGTGCCAGCAGTTACTGGCCCACCCGTTCCCACGAGCAGTACTTC
TRBV4-2	-	15	-	TRBJ2-1	CASSQDSGAYNEQFF	TGTGCCAGCAGCCAAGATAGCGGAGCCTACAATGAGCAGTTCTTC
TRBV16	-	16	-	TRBJ1-2	CASSPTGAARYYGYTF	TGTGCCAGCAGCCCGACCGGGGCAGCACGATACTATGGCTACACCTTC
TRBV7-2	-	14	-	TRBJ2-1	CASSFLPSYNEQFF	TGTGCCAGCAGCTTTCTACCCTCCTACAATGAGCAGTTCTTC
TRBV27	-	15	-	TRBJ1-4	CASSSPGYGVEKLFF	TGTGCCAGCAGTTCTCCAGGGTATGGAGTAGAAAAACTGTTTTTT
TRBV18	few	13	TRBD1	TRBJ1-4	CASAGQGDEKLFF	TGTGCCAGCGCCGGACAGGGGGATGAAAAACTGTTTTTT
TRBV5-4	-	13	TRBD1	TRBJ2-5	CASSWDRDETQYF	TGTGCCAGCAGCTGGGACAGGGACGAGACCCAGTACTTC
TRBV4-3	-	14	-	TRBJ2-5	CASSQEAPGETQYF	TGCGCCAGCAGCCAAGAGGCTCCGGGGGAGACCCAGTACTTC
TRBV4-3	-	14	-	TRBJ1-2	CASSQDLRYYGYTF	TGCGCCAGCAGCCAAGATCTTAGGTATTATGGCTACACCTTC